This T cell receptor (beta chain) was observed in a study of Ad26.COV2.S vaccination and SARS-CoV-2 variants (dated by TCRdb to the early 2020s). In terms of the full investigation: Vaccine-arm donors came from COV1001, a multicentre, randomized, double-blind, placebo-controlled phase I-IIa trial of Ad26.COV2.S in healthy adults. Ad26.COV2.S was administered intramuscularly at 5 x 10^10 or 1 x 10^11 viral particles, either as a single shot or as two shots given 56 days apart. TCRbeta repertoire sequencing served as the tool for gauging how specific and how broad the SARS-CoV-2-reactive T cell receptors were following Ad26.COV2.S vaccination. A total of around 32 samples were included in the TCR-sequenced set, comprising roughly 19 Ad26.COV2.S vaccine recipients, 5 placebo recipients and 8 SARS-CoV-2 convalescent individuals. Trial participants were randomized into five groups of five, in which low-dose or high-dose Ad26.COV2.S was given once or twice, or placebo was given on both occasions. Throughout the experiments and outcome assessment, investigators stayed blinded to trial group allocation. Beyond this particular receptor, the publication reports: Spike-specific TCR breadth was higher in Ad26.COV2.S recipients than in placebo recipients (P = 0.0014). The authors noted that total T cell responses may have been underestimated by the TCR breadth and depth analyses. Vaccine and placebo recipients had similar non-spike TCR breadth, a finding consistent with the vaccine containing only spike. Substantial breadth of spike-specific CD8+ and CD4+ T cell responses was reported after vaccination. The study was not powered to compare responses between vaccine doses or regimens.

TCRbeta CDR3 regions were sequenced with the immunoSEQ Assay. After extraction, genomic DNA underwent amplification by bias-controlled multiplex PCR, followed by high-throughput sequencing. The study's processing was this. To quantify the absolute abundance of each unique TCRbeta CDR3 region, sequences were collapsed and filtered. T cell fraction was estimated by normalizing TCRbeta template counts to usable DNA, with usable DNA measured through amplification of reference genes found in all nucleated cells. Repertoire TCRs were annotated as SARS-CoV-2-specific by exact matching of V gene, CDR3 amino acid sequence and J gene to a known reactive TCR set. MIRA supplied the reference SARS-CoV-2 TCR set, which was filtered for enrichment in COVID-19-positive ImmuneCODE repertoires so that public or cross-reactive TCRs were removed. Using the MIRA antigens, annotated TCRs were further analysed by specific ORF or by position within an ORF. Depth was the summed frequency of annotated unique rearrangements, while breadth was defined as annotated unique rearrangements over total unique productive rearrangements. Two-sided Wilcoxon rank-sum tests were used to compare TCR breadth between groups. The immuneACCESS repertoire file appears here via TCRdb, limited to in-frame rearrangements. These files lack a portion of the clones; in checked studies, under half of the deficit traces to unresolved V genes, and the cause of the others is not known. That table gives V, J and clone size, and the DNA gave D and trimming. This sample holds about 350,000 clones; about 85% were observed only once. The top ten hold approximately 5.9% of the sample.

From a lookup of the germline V gene (reference sequence), CDR1 and CDR2 are LNHDA and SQIVND. From cysteine to phenylalanine, the CDR3 is 13 amino acids long. The kept DNA is CDR3 alone, 39 bases in frame from the first base. V is pared back by 3 bases and J by 7 bases, with 10 bases lying between the germline termini. Concerning this clone itself: Its specific antigen is unknown. Within one base of it there is no much larger clone, and no base qualities were kept.

The sample's treatment or condition label is to be understood as: some 19 received Ad26.COV2.S at low or high dose, single or two shots; about 5 received placebo; per-sample allocation not given. For vaccine and placebo recipients, repertoires were sequenced using samples collected on day 63 after the first injection. In Cohort 1b, about two dozen adults aged 18-55 years were enrolled at a single site in Boston, USA, between 29 July and 7 August 2020. As a vaccine, Ad26.COV2.S was a replication-incompetent adenovirus type 26 vector that expressed a prefusion-stabilized SARS-CoV-2 spike protein derived from the original Wuhan strain.

The TCR comes from a person between 18 and 65 years old who received the Ad26.COV2.S COVID-19 vaccine or a placebo. The material sequenced was peripheral blood, taken in a trial of Ad26.COV2.S vaccine versus placebo. This chain joins TRBV19 to TRBJ1-3; the D gene is perhaps TRBD1, on 5 matching bases. Read as DNA, the sequence is TGTGCCAGTAGTATCCCAGGGAGCAACACCATATATTTT. It encodes CASSIPGSNTIYF.